This T cell receptor beta chain derives from a study of Ad26.COV2.S vaccination and SARS-CoV-2 variants (dated by TCRdb to the early 2020s). Looking at the study overall: Donors in the vaccine arm were drawn from COV1001, a phase I-IIa trial of Ad26.COV2.S in healthy adults that was multicentre, randomized, double-blind and placebo-controlled. TCRbeta repertoire sequencing was used to assess the specificity and breadth of SARS-CoV-2-reactive T cell receptors after Ad26.COV2.S vaccination. Participants in the trial were split at random into five groups of five each, receiving low-dose or high-dose Ad26.COV2.S once or twice, or else placebo on both occasions. The TCR-sequenced set comprised around 30 samples: some 19 Ad26.COV2.S vaccine recipients, 5 placebo recipients and 8 SARS-CoV-2 convalescent individuals. Ad26.COV2.S was given intramuscularly at 5x10^10 or 1x10^11 viral particles, as a single shot or as two shots 56 days apart. Throughout the experiments and outcome assessment, investigators stayed blinded to trial group allocation. Study-wide findings and limitations: The study lacked the statistical power to compare responses across vaccine doses or regimens. According to the authors, total T cell responses may have been underestimated by the TCR breadth and depth analyses. After vaccination, substantial breadth of spike-specific CD8+ and CD4+ T cell responses was reported. Compared with placebo recipients, Ad26.COV2.S recipients showed higher spike-specific TCR breadth (P = 0.0014). Vaccine and placebo recipients had comparable non-spike TCR breadth, which fits with the vaccine containing only spike.

The treatment or condition label, read with the paper, signifies: around 19 received Ad26.COV2.S at low or high dose, single or two shots; roughly five received placebo; per-sample allocation not given. Repertoires of vaccine and placebo recipients were sequenced from samples taken on day 63 after the first injection. Between 29 July and 7 August 2020, Cohort 1b enrolled some 25 adults aged 18-55 years at one site in Boston, USA. Ad26.COV2.S was a replication-incompetent adenovirus type 26 vector that expressed a prefusion-stabilized SARS-CoV-2 spike protein derived from the original Wuhan strain. Details on this clone: The antigen it recognizes is unknown. No base quality values were provided; no much bigger clone lies one nucleotide off.

TCRbeta CDR3 regions were sequenced with the immunoSEQ Assay. After extraction, genomic DNA underwent amplification by bias-controlled multiplex PCR, followed by high-throughput sequencing. The authors' pipeline ran thus. To quantify the absolute abundance of each unique TCRbeta CDR3 region, sequences were collapsed and filtered. Usable DNA was measured by amplifying reference genes present in all nucleated cells, and TCRbeta template counts were normalized to that usable DNA to estimate T cell fraction. Repertoire TCRs were annotated as SARS-CoV-2-specific when V gene, CDR3 amino acid sequence and J gene were exactly matched to a known reactive TCR set. The reference SARS-CoV-2 TCR set was obtained from MIRA and was filtered for enrichment in COVID-19-positive ImmuneCODE repertoires, whereby public or cross-reactive TCRs were removed. Using the MIRA antigens, annotated TCRs were further analysed by specific ORF or by position within an ORF. Breadth was defined as annotated unique rearrangements over total unique productive rearrangements; depth was the summed frequency of those rearrangements. TCR breadth was compared between groups using two-sided Wilcoxon rank-sum tests. TCRdb provides this immuneACCESS table in a form limited to in-frame rearrangements. Some clones are lacking; in checked studies, under half of them reflect an unresolved V gene, and why the rest are absent is not known. The V and J calls and clone size are taken from that table; D and trimming were inferred from the DNA. The sample has a few hundred thousand clones on record, 85% to 90% of them singletons. The top ten clonotypes cover 3.6% of the sample.

CDR1 and CDR2, per the germline V gene, are SGHVS and FQNEAQ. From its cysteine to its phenylalanine, the CDR3 spans 15 amino acids. Left in the record is the CDR3 DNA by itself, 45 bases read in frame from the first base. V and J are truncated by 5 bases and 0 bases respectively, leaving an intervening sequence of 10 bases. The receptor chain draws on TRBV7-8 and TRBJ2-2; the D gene is unclear. The starting material was peripheral blood, obtained in a trial of Ad26.COV2.S vaccine versus placebo. This sequence originates from a person between 18 and 60 years old who received the Ad26.COV2.S COVID-19 vaccine or a placebo. At the DNA level, the sequence is TGTGCCAGCAGCACTCGGACGGCGAACACCGGGGAGCTGTTTTTT. This encodes CASSTRTANTGELFF.